Below, 11 T cell receptor beta chains from the same sample are listed, as sequenced in a study of identical twins listed by TCRdb under 2016. Library prep was done by 5' RACE. Sequencing relied on an Illumina HiSeq 2000. TCRdb reprocessed the public reads (quality trimming at Q25 with fastp, clone calling with MiXCR) and kept in-frame beta chains. When rows share a CDR3 protein, they turn into one entry using the most common DNA and genes. Here the sample has 1.5 million to 2 million distinct CDR3 sequences; less than 35% occur a single time. Jointly, the top ten make up 0.27% of the sample. The sample was cord blood. All receptors derive from a newborn girl in good health.

This clonotype was seen only a few times. The rearrangement joins TRBV4-1 to TRBJ1-2, with 12 bases that match TRBD1. V lost 3 bases and J lost 2; bases outside the gene matches: 4. CDR3 size: 16 residues. Germline-derived CDR1 and CDR2 are MGHRA and YSYEKL. The CDR3: CASSQRDRGQNYGYTF. In DNA, the CDR3 is TGCGCCAGCAGCCAGAGGGACAGGGGGCAGAACTATGGCTACACCTTC.

The chain has TRBV12-3 or TRBV12-4 and TRBJ2-3; 8 bases fit TRBD2. The CDR3 is made up of 17 amino acids. V lost 5 bases and J lost 5; bases outside the gene matches: 15. CDR3 in amino acids: CASSPRGAGGGRDTQYF. The CDR3 nucleotides are TGTGCCAGCAGTCCCCGGGGGGCGGGGGGCGGGAGAGATACGCAGTATTTT.

The chain links TRBV5-1 to TRBJ1-2; TRBD1 agrees at 7 bases. CDR1 SGHRS and CDR2 YFSETQ come from the germline V gene. The junction had 8 bases not matched to a gene; V was cut back by 0 bases and J by 6 bases. The CDR3 has 15 residues. Here the CDR3 reads CASSLGDRVPNGYTF. CDR3 in DNA: TGCGCCAGCAGCTTGGGGGACAGAGTCCCGAATGGCTACACCTTC.

This chain uses TRBV28 with TRBJ2-1; 7 positions match TRBD2. The germline V gene encodes CDR1 MDHEN and CDR2 SYDVKM. The CDR3 length is 14 residues. With V trimmed by 8 bases and J by 7 bases, 11 bases remained unmatched. In DNA, the CDR3 is TGTGCCAGCCCCCCCGTGGGGGGGGGAAATGAGCAGTTCTTC. As protein: CASPPVGGGNEQFF.

In its sample, this clonotype was seen a few times. The chain combines TRBV29-1 with TRBJ1-1; D gene uncertain. This CDR3 spans 13 amino acids. V lost 7 bases and J lost 1, with 13 bases in between. The germline V gene encodes CDR1 SQVTM and CDR2 ANQGSEA. The CDR3 DNA sequence: TGCAGCGCAGCGAATCGGGGGAACACTGAAGCTTTCTTT. It codes for CSAANRGNTEAFF.

This clonotype was found many times. The chain carries TRBV29-1 and TRBJ2-1, with D unresolved. The CDR3 length is 13 residues. Looked up from germline, CDR1 is SQVTM and CDR2 is ANQGSEA. The V and J ends lost 0 bases and 4 bases respectively, with 7 bases between them. CDR3 coding DNA: TGCAGCGTTGAAGATCGCAGGTACAATGAGCAGTTCTTC. Translated, it gives CSVEDRRYNEQFF.

The rearrangement joins TRBV6-6 to TRBJ1-2; possible D gene TRBD1, 6 bases. Trimming took off 6 bases at V and 6 bases at J, with 14 bases between the two ends. This CDR3 is 13 amino acids long. CDR1 is MNHNY, CDR2 SVGAGI, per germline (reference sequence). For the CDR3, the DNA is TGTGCCAGCAGCGAAATCAGGGGCCATGGCTACACCTTC. Encoded protein: CASSEIRGHGYTF.

This chain uses TRBV5-1 with TRBJ2-2; TRBD1 is a possible D gene (5 bases). From germline, CDR1 is SGHRS and CDR2 YFSETQ. This CDR3 is built from 14 residues. Trimming took 3 bases from V and 5 from J, leaving 11 bases between them. In DNA, the CDR3 is TGCGCCAGCAGCTATCCAGGGCGGACCGGGGAGCTGTTTTTT. Translated: CASSYPGRTGELFF.

The CDR3 spells CASSFSIRDGVYGYTF. The CDR3, as DNA: TGCGCCAGCAGCTTTTCCATCCGGGACGGAGTTTATGGCTACACCTTC. The chain links TRBV5-1 to TRBJ1-2; a weak D match, TRBD1 (5 bases). Trimming took off 2 bases at V and 5 bases at J, with 19 bases between the two ends. Germline CDR1 reads SGHRS; CDR2 reads YFSETQ. The CDR3 runs to 16 residues.

The V call is TRBV11-2, the J call TRBJ2-3; no clear D. V lost 5 bases, J lost 10 bases, and 16 bases lay in between. Per the germline V gene, CDR1 is SGHAT and CDR2 is FQNNGV. The CDR3 consists of 13 residues. CDR3 residues: CASSPETVRAQYF. In DNA, the CDR3 is TGTGCCAGCAGCCCGGAGACTGTAAGGGCGCAGTATTTT.

V and J are TRBV6-1 and TRBJ2-7; D perhaps matches TRBD2 (5 bases). Trimming shortened V by 3 bases and J by 7 bases, and 7 bases separated the two germline ends. CDR3 length: 11 residues. CDR1 MNHNS and CDR2 SASEGT come from the germline V gene. The chain's CDR3 is CASSDAGEQYF. Here the CDR3 DNA reads TGTGCCAGCAGTGACGCGGGTGAGCAGTACTTC.